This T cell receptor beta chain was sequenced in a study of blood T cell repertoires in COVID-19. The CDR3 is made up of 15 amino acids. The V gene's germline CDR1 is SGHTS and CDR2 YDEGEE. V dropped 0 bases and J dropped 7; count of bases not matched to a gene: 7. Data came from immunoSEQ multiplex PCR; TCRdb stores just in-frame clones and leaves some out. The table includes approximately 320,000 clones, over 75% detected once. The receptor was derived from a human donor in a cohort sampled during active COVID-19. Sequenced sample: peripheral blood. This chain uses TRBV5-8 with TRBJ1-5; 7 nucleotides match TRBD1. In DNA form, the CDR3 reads TGTGCCAGCAGCTTGGGTCTACAGGGGTTCCAGCCCCAGCATTTT. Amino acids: CASSLGLQGFQPQHF. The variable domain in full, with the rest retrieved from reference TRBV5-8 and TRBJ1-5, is EAGVTQSPTHLIKTRGQQATLRCSPISGHTSVYWYQQALGLGLQFLLWYDEGEERNRGNFPPRFSGRQFPNYSSELNVNALELEDSALYLCASSLGLQGFQPQHFGDGTRLSIL.